The 29 T cell receptor beta chains below all came from one sample that was sequenced in a study of T cells in Graves' hyperthyroidism and ophthalmopathy. RNA transcripts yielded amplified TCR beta CDR3 regions. The primer set for the first-round RT-PCR of the TCR CDR3 was HTBI. TCRdb reprocessed the multiplex PCR reads with MiXCR, giving one entry per CDR3 protein. The sample lists 600,000 to 900,000 distinct CDR3 sequences; 16% were seen once. Input material: blood. Receptor source: a man between 18 and 29 years old with Graves' hyperthyroidism.

This clonotype was counted once. The V call is TRBV28, the J call TRBJ1-1; D might be TRBD1 (6 bases). The CDR3 has 14 amino acids. Trimming took off 4 bases at V and 6 bases at J, with 15 bases between the two ends. Germline CDR1 reads MDHEN; CDR2 reads SYDVKM. The CDR3 nucleotides read TGTGCCAGCAGTTCTACAGGGCTCAACGCTGAAGCTTTCTTT. It codes for CASSSTGLNAEAFF.

This clonotype was found a few times. The gene calls are TRBV10-2 and TRBJ2-4; tentatively, D is TRBD1 (5 bases). Trimming cost V 7 bases and J 1 base, with 14 bases left between them. This CDR3 comprises 15 residues. Germline values: CDR1 WSHSY, CDR2 SAAADI. CDR3 sequence (DNA): TGCGCCAGCAAAGACAGCCATCGGGCCAAAAACATTCAGTACTTC. It is translated as CASKDSHRAKNIQYF.

This clonotype has ten or more counts. The chain carries TRBV11-2 and TRBJ2-5, with D possibly called TRBD1 or TRBD2 (5 bases each). Germline V gives CDR1 SGHAT, CDR2 FQNNGV. Trimming pared 5 bases from V and 4 bases from J, leaving 14 bases between. This CDR3 contains 14 residues. The DNA for the CDR3 is TGTGCCAGCAGCCTCACAACGAGGGGAGAGACCCAGTACTTC. Its protein product is CASSLTTRGETQYF.

V and J are TRBV7-9 and TRBJ1-2, with TRBD1 as a possible D gene (5 bases). This CDR3 region has 14 residues. The V gene lost 5 bases and the J gene lost 4 bases, with 14 bases spanning the gap. Germline CDR1 and CDR2: SEHNR and FQNEAQ (reference sequence). The CDR3 DNA is TGTGCCAGCAGCGCCCGGGGGGGGAGCTATGGCTACACCTTC. As protein: CASSARGGSYGYTF.

The J gene is TRBJ2-5, the V gene TRBV9; D remains ambiguous. CDR3 size: 13 residues. V lost 1 base and J 5 bases, leaving 9 bases between the germline ends. The germline V gene has CDR1 SGDLS and CDR2 YYNGEE. For the CDR3, the DNA is TGTGCCAGCAGCGTAAACTATGGGGAGACCCAGTACTTC. Translating gives CASSVNYGETQYF.

This clonotype has a handful of counts. This chain links TRBV7-2 with TRBJ2-2, with D unclear. This CDR3 has 15 amino acids. CDR1 and CDR2 from the germline V gene are SGHTA and FQGNSA. V lost 5 bases and J lost 0, with 10 bases in between. CDR3 bases: TGTGCCAGCAGCCCCGACGTCGCGAACACCGGGGAGCTGTTTTTT. Translating it yields CASSPDVANTGELFF.

The rearrangement links TRBV2 to TRBJ2-1; the D gene is possibly TRBD2 (5 bases). The CDR3 sequence is 14 residues long. V was cut by 5 bases and J by 5 bases, with 13 bases left in between. Germline V lookup: CDR1 SNHLY, CDR2 FYNNEI. This CDR3 reads CASSRRAANNEQFF. CDR3 coding DNA: TGTGCCAGCAGTAGGCGGGCCGCTAACAATGAGCAGTTCTTC.

This clonotype has at least ten counts. This chain connects TRBV28 to TRBJ1-1; 8 bases align to TRBD1. The CDR3 has 16 amino acids. The V segment lost 7 bases and the J segment 6 bases; nucleotides outside the gene matches: 16. Germline CDR1 MDHEN, CDR2 SYDVKM. The CDR3 region has the DNA TGTGCCAGCACCGGGACAGGTCCCTTTTTTAGAGCTGAAGCTTTCTTT. It encodes CASTGTGPFFRAEAFF.

This clonotype was recorded at least ten times. The chain uses TRBV20-1 and TRBJ2-3; TRBD2 aligns across 10 bases. The CDR3 is 16 residues long. Germline V lookup: CDR1 DFQATT, CDR2 SNEGSKA (reference sequence). Trimming removed 5 bases from V and 4 bases from J; junction bases left unmatched: 12. In DNA, the CDR3 is TGCAGTGCTCACTACGGAGCGGGAGGGCCCTCAGATACGCAGTATTTT. Amino acids: CSAHYGAGGPSDTQYF.

This clonotype was seen a few times. The chain carries TRBV7-6 and TRBJ2-1, with D perhaps matching TRBD2 (7 bases). Germline V gene data show CDR1 as SGHVS and CDR2 as FNYEAQ. The CDR3 consists of 16 residues. Trimming took 1 base from V and 6 from J, leaving 16 bases between them. As DNA, the CDR3 is TGTGCCAGCAGCTTAGAGGGGGGGGGCGGGGGCAATGAGCAGTTCTTC. As protein: CASSLEGGGGGNEQFF.

This clonotype was counted a few times. The V and J genes are TRBV20-1 and TRBJ2-3, with D uncertain. The CDR3 sequence is 11 residues long. CDR1 is DFQATT and CDR2 is SNEGSKA in the germline V gene (reference sequence). V dropped 4 bases and J dropped 3 bases, with 5 bases sitting between them. CDR3 in amino acids: CSAMRTDTQYF. CDR3 nucleotides: TGCAGTGCTATGAGAACAGATACGCAGTATTTT.

A few counts support this clonotype. The chain combines TRBV20-1 with TRBJ2-1, with 7 bases identical to TRBD2. This CDR3 contains 17 residues. CDR1 is DFQATT and CDR2 is SNEGSKA in the germline V gene (reference sequence). Unmatched junction bases numbered 9, after V lost 0 bases and J lost 1 base. CDR3 DNA sequence: TGCAGTGCTAGAGAACCCCTAGCGGCTAGATCCTACAATGAGCAGTTCTTC. Protein sequence: CSAREPLAARSYNEQFF.

This clonotype has a count of ten or more. A much larger clone sits a single nucleotide away, making a read error possible. The V and J genes are TRBV28 and TRBJ2-7, with D hard to call. CDR1 is MDHEN and CDR2 is SYDVKM in the germline V gene. V lost 7 bases to trimming and J lost 0 bases, with 4 bases between them. This CDR3 comprises 11 residues. The CDR3 here is CASISSYEQYF. Here the CDR3 DNA reads TGTGCCAGCATTAGCTCCTACGAGCAGTACTTC.

Many counts were recorded for this clonotype. The chain uses TRBV6-1 and TRBJ1-2; tentative D call: TRBD1 (5 bases). V lost 1 base and J lost 3, with 12 bases in between. From germline, CDR1 is MNHNS and CDR2 SASEGT. This CDR3 has 15 amino acids. The CDR3 loop reads CASSEGAGMDYGYTF. The CDR3, as DNA: TGTGCCAGCAGTGAAGGGGCAGGGATGGACTATGGCTACACCTTC.

This clonotype came up many times. The chain uses TRBV6-1 and TRBJ2-5; maybe TRBD1 (6 bases). V lost 3 bases to trimming and J lost 4 bases, with 9 bases between them. Germline values: CDR1 MNHNS, CDR2 SASEGT. This CDR3 comprises 13 residues. DNA for the CDR3: TGTGCCAGCAGTGAGTTAGGGGGAGAGACCCAGTACTTC. Encoded protein: CASSELGGETQYF.

This clonotype was counted many times. This chain uses TRBV18 with TRBJ2-7, with D perhaps matching TRBD1 or TRBD2 (5 bases each). CDR1 and CDR2 (germline): KGHSH, LQKENI. The length of the CDR3 is 13 residues. Trimming removed 6 bases from V and 5 bases from J, with 14 bases in between. CDR3 sequence: CASSREGQNEQYF. The DNA for the CDR3 is TGTGCCAGCTCCCGCGAGGGGCAGAACGAGCAGTACTTC.

Here the CDR3 DNA reads TGTGCCAGCAGCCCCAGCGGGGGCCACGCTTATAGCAATCAGCCCCAGCATTTT. This sequence encodes CASSPSGGHAYSNQPQHF. The gene calls are TRBV25-1 and TRBJ1-5; TRBD1 is a possible D gene (6 bases). The CDR3 length is 18 residues. Trimming took off 6 bases at V and 0 bases at J, with 21 bases between the two ends. The germline CDR1 and CDR2 sequences are MGHDK and SYGVNS.

There are many counts of this clonotype. The chain links TRBV10-3 to TRBJ2-3; 7 nucleotides align to TRBD2. V was clipped by 2 bases and J by 4 bases; unmatched bases: 9. Per the germline V gene, CDR1 is ENHRY and CDR2 is SYGVKD. There are 16 residues in the CDR3. Here the CDR3 DNA reads TGTGCCATCAGTGAGCCGCAGCGGGATTCTGCAGATACGCAGTATTTT. This translates into CAISEPQRDSADTQYF.

In its sample, this clonotype was seen a few times. V and J are TRBV9 and TRBJ2-2; no clear D. The germline CDR1 and CDR2 sequences are SGDLS and YYNGEE. V lost 0 bases to trimming and J lost 1 base, with 7 bases between them. The CDR3 covers 15 residues. CDR3 nucleotides: TGTGCCAGCAGCGTAGGGCCAGTGAACACCGGGGAGCTGTTTTTT. Translating gives CASSVGPVNTGELFF.

This clonotype was observed many times. The chain couples TRBV3-1 to TRBJ2-3; 10 nucleotides agree with TRBD2. The germline V gene has CDR1 LGHDT and CDR2 YNNKEL (reference sequence). This CDR3 has 16 amino acids. V lost 4 bases and J lost 5; bases outside the gene matches: 9. The CDR3 DNA reads TGTGCCAGCAGCCCGGGCCTAGCGGGAGCCTTAGATACGCAGTATTTT. This sequence encodes CASSPGLAGALDTQYF.

This clonotype was seen a few times. The chain joins TRBV7-2 to TRBJ2-7; D not resolved. There are 13 residues in the CDR3. The ends were cut back, 4 bases at V and 3 bases at J, with 10 bases in the middle. Germline V gene lookup returns CDR1 SGHTA and CDR2 FQGNSA. The CDR3 is CASSYTTIYEQYF. CDR3 bases: TGTGCCAGCAGCTACACTACGATCTACGAGCAGTACTTC.

This clonotype was detected many times. The genes are TRBV7-3 and TRBJ2-3; maybe TRBD2 (5 bases). The V gene's germline CDR1 is SGHTA and CDR2 FQGTGA. V was cut by 3 bases and J by 2 bases, with 15 bases left in between. The CDR3 covers 16 residues. This chain's CDR3 is CASSLKPGGTTDTQYF. Written as DNA, the CDR3 is TGTGCCAGCAGCTTGAAGCCCGGAGGAACCACAGATACGCAGTATTTT. Drawing the rest from reference TRBV7-3 and TRBJ2-3, the complete variable domain is GAGVSQTPSNKVTEKGKYVELRCDPISGHTALYWYRQSLGQGPEFLIYFQGTGAADDSGLPNDRFFAVRPEGSVSTLKIQRTERGDSAVYLCASSLKPGGTTDTQYFGPGTRLTVL.

The rearrangement links TRBV5-1 to TRBJ2-7; D may be TRBD2 (6 bases). This CDR3 region has 16 residues. CDR1 is SGHRS, CDR2 YFSETQ, per germline. V lost 4 bases, J lost 0 bases, and 17 bases lay in between. CDR3 DNA sequence: TGCGCCAGCAGCCCGGGAGTGACGGGGGACTCCTACGAGCAGTACTTC. As protein: CASSPGVTGDSYEQYF.

This clonotype has only a few counts. This chain connects TRBV29-1 to TRBJ2-2; 16 bases match TRBD2. The CDR3 runs to 16 residues. V trimming: 8 bases; J trimming: 6 bases; junction bases outside the gene matches: 9. The germline V gene has CDR1 SQVTM and CDR2 ANQGSEA. Here the CDR3 DNA reads TGCAGCACCGCCGGGACTAGCGGGAGGGCCTCCGGGGAGCTGTTTTTT. It codes for CSTAGTSGRASGELFF.

In its sample, this clonotype was seen many times. V usage is TRBV20-1 and J usage is TRBJ2-1; TRBD2 matches 7 bases. The CDR3 is 14 amino acids. With 3 bases clipped from V and 0 bases from J, the junction kept 2 bases outside the gene matches. Germline CDR1 DFQATT, CDR2 SNEGSKA (reference sequence). The CDR3 DNA is TGCAGTGCTAGCGGGAGGAGCTCCTACAATGAGCAGTTCTTC. Amino acids: CSASGRSSYNEQFF.

This clonotype showed up many times. The V and J genes are TRBV7-6 and TRBJ1-4, with D perhaps matching TRBD1 (5 bases). The V end was cut by 1 base, the J end by 8 bases, with 14 bases between. The CDR3 covers 15 residues. The germline CDR1 and CDR2 sequences are SGHVS and FNYEAQ. CDR3 nucleotides: TGTGCCAGCAGCTTAGATGAGGGGCGAGGAGAAAAACTGTTTTTT. Protein sequence: CASSLDEGRGEKLFF.

In this sample, this clonotype turned up many times. The CDR3 nucleotides are TGTGCCAGCAGTTTCTCCCCTACCGGTCCCGAGCAGTACTTC. It codes for CASSFSPTGPEQYF. V is TRBV28 and J is TRBJ2-7; D gene uncertain. The CDR3 spans 14 residues. Trimming pared 3 bases from V and 6 bases from J, leaving 15 bases between. CDR1 and CDR2 (germline): MDHEN, SYDVKM.

The V and J genes are TRBV4-3 and TRBJ2-5; weak D call: TRBD2 (5 bases). The CDR3 has 16 residues. V gave up 2 bases and J gave up 2 bases, with 15 bases separating them. Germline-derived CDR1 and CDR2 are LGHNA and YSLEER. The CDR3 bases are TGCGCCAGCAGCCAAACCTCCCGGCAGCGGCAAGAGACCCAGTACTTC. The encoded protein is CASSQTSRQRQETQYF.

Notes on this clonotype: Possible read error: a much larger clone is one base away. This sequence joins TRBV29-1 and TRBJ2-1; TRBD2 aligns across 8 bases. The CDR3 is made up of 13 amino acids. The germline V gene has CDR1 SQVTM and CDR2 ANQGSEA. The trim removed 7 bases at V and 6 bases at J, leaving 8 bases unmatched. In DNA, the CDR3 is TGCAGCGCTAACCTTGCGGGGGGCAATGAGCAGTTCTTC. It yields the protein CSANLAGGNEQFF.